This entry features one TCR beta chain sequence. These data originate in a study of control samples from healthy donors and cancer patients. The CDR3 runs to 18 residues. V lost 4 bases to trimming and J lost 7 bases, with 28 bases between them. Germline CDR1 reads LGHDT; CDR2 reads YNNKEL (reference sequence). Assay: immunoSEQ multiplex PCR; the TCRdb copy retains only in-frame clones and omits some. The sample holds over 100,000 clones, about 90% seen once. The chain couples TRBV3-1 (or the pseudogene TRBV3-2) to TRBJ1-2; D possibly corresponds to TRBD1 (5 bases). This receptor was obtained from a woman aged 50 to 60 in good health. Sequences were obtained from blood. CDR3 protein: CASSRRGRDGIRGGGYTF. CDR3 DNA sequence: TGTGCCAGCAGCCGACGAGGCCGGGACGGAATTCGGGGGGGTGGCTACACCTTC.